This T cell receptor beta chain is drawn from a study of cytomegalovirus exposure and HLA in healthy donors (TCRdb year 2017). Background on the whole study: An earlier analysis of approximately 640 of the donors reported 250 to 300 Gb of sequence data and some 120 million unique TCR beta sequences from around 200 million T cells. Among the approximately 400 genotyped donors, around 81% belonged to the genetic ancestry cluster associated with self-reported Caucasian donors. In a later genetic analysis, genome-wide SNP genotypes for about 55% of the roughly 700 donors were used, and that subset was treated as a discovery cohort. About 280 gigabases of sequencing data and around 85 million unique TCR sequences made up an early release that covered some 640 HLA-typed donors. Among about 410 genotyped donors of the cohort, an average of roughly 230,000 unique TCR beta nucleotide sequences was sequenced per donor, of which about 18% were non-productive. In an earlier analysis of 587 of the donors, high-throughput TCR beta sequencing was used to judge whether each TCR beta V gene segment behaved as functional or pseudogenic. The number of donors typed differed by locus, with roughly 629-640 for A, B, C, DRB1 and DQB1, 522 for DQA1, under 610 for DPA1, and roughly 450 for DPB1. The study aimed to test whether cataloging public T cell receptors could reveal signatures of past pathogen exposure. All discovery cohort repertoires had been generated using a single sequencing platform. A separate validation cohort of roughly 120 different subjects was used in addition to the roughly 620-subject first cohort. Both class I and class II loci were covered by HLA typing, at four-digit resolution. Because of strong linkage in the cohort, five DR-DQ haplotypes were treated as single units for association and clustering. Rather than drawing on any new phenotypic data, the later analysis identified candidate immune exposures from TCR beta sequences and the way those sequences occurred across donors. To predict cytomegalovirus infection status, the study brought together high-throughput TCR immunosequencing, statistical association of individual TCRs with disease status, and machine learning. To study patterns of TCR occurrence, a later analysis re-analyzed previously published TCR beta repertoires from hundreds of donors and added high-resolution HLA genotyping. Alongside the repertoire data, information on donor age, sex, ethnicity and CMV serostatus was compiled. The study profiled the T cell repertoires of 666 subjects by immunosequencing and related them to cytomegalovirus serostatus. Broader findings and caveats from the paper: Because the 87-base-pair reads could not distinguish some IMGT-functional V segments, including TRBV6-2 and TRBV6-3, those segments were excluded. Linkage disequilibrium might explain the correlated functional status among segregating V segments, but an unknown experimental factor could not be excluded. In a later analysis, HLA-associated TCR beta chains showed more clonal expansion and lower generation probabilities than non-associated chains that were equally common. In vitro tests confirmed that a few of the cytomegalovirus-associated TCR beta chains recognize cytomegalovirus antigens. A later genetic analysis reported fewer N-insertions in productive TCRs among donors in an Asian-associated ancestry cluster than the approximately 670-donor mean. The earlier analysis of some 560 of the donors excluded 15 to 20 rarely observed V segments, including chromosome 9 orphons, because counts were too low. A total of 164 TCR beta chains were listed by the study as associated with cytomegalovirus. An earlier analysis of approximately 590 of the donors showed that most TCR beta V segments appeared in productive rearrangements either about 87% or about 30% of the time, which broadly matched IMGT annotations. The authors suggested that the approach could potentially be extended to other disease states and immunological phenotypes. Roughly uniform sequencing depth across donors was assumed in presence/absence analyses, although this assumption may not hold. A later analysis reported that several top co-occurrence clusters appeared linked to parvovirus B19, influenza, CMV and Epstein-Barr virus. At a false discovery rate of 0.05, a later analysis linked about 16,000 TCR beta sequences to specific HLA alleles. Immune exposure information for the cohort was limited to CMV serostatus. According to a later analysis, TCR association rates differed among HLA loci, with DRB1 alleles showing the most associated TCRs and HLA-C alleles showing the fewest. A cluster of highly shared sequence variants was judged likely to be a technical artifact of the sequencing pipeline. Most TCR sequences were observed very rarely across donors, whereas some public TCRs were present in many individuals. The classifier was reported to diagnose cytomegalovirus status with high specificity and sensitivity in both the original and validation cohorts. In a later genetic analysis, a missense DCLRE1C variant was associated with V-gene and J-gene trimming of TCR beta chains, and the association was replicated in an independent cohort. In this cohort, only TCR beta chains were sequenced, and detectable features were limited by the absence of alpha or paired-chain data. According to a later analysis, most CMV-associated TCR beta chains appeared to be HLA-restricted, and the HLA associations seemed to be driven largely by CMV exposure. A further reported finding was that TCR beta sequences accurately predicted the HLA-A and HLA-B alleles for most subjects in the first cohort. Because some donors lacked HLA typing at each locus, the association tests relied only on the typed subset. When HLA alleles, especially DR and DQ, strongly co-occurred, attributing TCR associations to individual alleles was difficult.

About this clone itself: Its recognized antigen is unknown. It has no much larger one-base neighbor in the sample; base qualities were not kept.

From the cysteine through the phenylalanine, the CDR3 covers 15 amino acids. The DNA shown is the 45-base CDR3, in frame from base 1. V is reduced by 1 base and J by 7 bases, leaving a spacing of 12 bases between them. CDR1 is given as SGHRS and CDR2 as YFSETQ, both from the germline V gene. The cohort was made up of under 800 healthy bone marrow donors. All cohort members were sampled while nominally healthy, although unrecorded immune exposures were likely present. The donor tested CMV seropositive, placing the donor among the 250 to 300 seropositive members of the cohort. A peripheral blood sample was provided by each donor, and peripheral blood mononuclear cells were used for TCR beta sequencing. The Qiagen DNeasy Blood Extraction Kit was used to extract genomic DNA from the blood cell samples. The library was built by means of the immunoSEQ multiplex PCR assay. A mixture of 60 forward primers for TCR Vbeta segments and 13 reverse primers for TCR Jbeta segments was used in the multiplex PCR. The CDR3 region of rearranged TCR beta genes was amplified from genomic DNA with a multiplex PCR assay. The amplified TCR beta libraries were sequenced on the Illumina HiSeq System as 87-base-pair reads. The source study handled its data this way. In a later analysis, some 80 million unique TCR beta chains were counted across the approximately 640 repertoires, and around 10 million of these chains were shared by at least two donors. Raw reads were error-corrected and collapsed into unique sequences with a nearest-neighbor algorithm that merged closely related sequences to remove PCR and sequencing errors. CDR3 sequences were aligned to IMGT reference sequences to assign V, D and J gene segments. For a sequence to be retained, at least a six-nucleotide match to both a V gene segment and a J gene segment was required. Rearrangements were classified as productive when the CDR3 lacked stop codons and remained in frame with V and J, and all other rearrangements were classified as non-productive. CDR3 was defined by IMGT convention, running from the second conserved V-encoded cysteine to the conserved J-encoded phenylalanine. The earlier analysis of about 590 of the donors excluded sequences that lacked an unambiguous match to a single V gene segment. In an earlier analysis of roughly 500 of the donors, V segments were called functional above 56.7% productive rearrangements and were called segregating when the between-donor standard deviation exceeded 5%. A statistical classification framework was developed to diagnose cytomegalovirus status using the catalog of TCR beta chain sequences. V and J gene assignment, in a later analysis, came from comparing TCR nucleotide sequences with IMGT/GENE-DB human TR gene sequences. The TCRdist pipeline was used in a later analysis to assign CDR3 sequences and most-parsimonious VDJ recombination scenarios. In a later analysis, every TCR beta chain was defined by the combination of its CDR3 amino acid sequence and its V-gene family, and reads without a unique V-gene family were dropped. To address suspected cross-contamination and a sequencing artifact, a later analysis removed approximately 600 highly shared, low-generation-probability nucleotide sequences. In a later analysis, a clonal expansion index was calculated for each public chain from normalized within-repertoire ranks of inferred template counts. In a later analysis, generation probabilities were computed using a VDJ recombination model fitted to out-of-frame rearrangements, and the results were checked against IGoR. In a later analysis, hypergeometric tests were used to score TCR-TCR, TCR-HLA and TCR-CMV co-occurrence, with a repertoire-size bias correction applied to TCR pairs. False discovery rates were estimated in a later analysis by permuting HLA or CMV assignments 20 times. In a later analysis, co-occurring TCRs were grouped using DBSCAN, and TCRdist sequence similarity was added for clustering within HLA-allele-positive subsets. Co-occurrence clustering excluded repertoires with fewer than 30,000 or more than 120,000 public chains, plus five with anomalous nucleotide sharing. TCRdb obtained this table from immuneACCESS and retained in-frame rearrangements with V and J assigned. These tables miss some clones; where compared with another copy, unresolved V genes account for less than half of the shortfall, and the remainder is unexplained. V, J and clone size are taken as reported in that table, and D and trimming were inferred from the DNA itself. This sample lists 65,000 to 75,000 clones; 74% were detected once. The ten top clones hold around 10% of the sample.

The sequence was obtained from a woman between 55 and 75 years old in good health and CMV-seropositive. Recombination connected TRBV5-1 to TRBJ1-6; the D gene is not confidently resolved. Sequenced input: PBMCs. Here is the DNA: TGCGCCAGCAGCTTGAACGGTCCTTTGAATTCACCCCTCCACTTT. Its protein reads: CASSLNGPLNSPLHF. Beyond the CDR3, the reference TRBV5-1 and TRBJ1-6 genes provide the residues; the full variable domain reads: KAGVTQTPRYLIKTRGQQVTLSCSPISGHRSVSWYQQTPGQGLQFLFEYFSETQRNKGNFPGRFSGRQFSNSRSEMNVSTLELGDSALYLCASSLNGPLNSPLHFGNGTRLTVT.